Each of the 18 T cell receptor beta chains below was sequenced from the same sample in a study of blood T cell repertoires in COVID-19. Assay: immunoSEQ multiplex PCR; the TCRdb copy retains only in-frame clones and omits some. The top ten clones hold around 6.5% of a sample with fewer than 250,000 clones, 70% to 90% of them seen once. The specimen sequenced was peripheral blood. The receptors shown here come from a woman in her fifties or sixties with active or convalescent COVID-19.

The genes are TRBV5-4 and TRBJ2-3; 13 positions match TRBD2. CDR1 SGHNT and CDR2 YYREEE come from the germline V gene (reference sequence). The CDR3 has 16 amino acids. J gave up 2 bases and V 3 bases, and 3 bases lay outside the gene matches. This chain's CDR3 is CASSSGLAGFTDTQYF. CDR3 coding DNA: TGTGCCAGCAGCTCGGGACTAGCGGGGTTCACAGATACGCAGTATTTT.

This chain joins TRBV5-5 and TRBJ1-4; 7 bases map to TRBD1. This CDR3 has 15 residues. Germline V gene sequence: CDR1 SGHKS, CDR2 YYEKEE (reference sequence). J was trimmed by 3 bases and V by 5 bases; bases with no gene match: 7. Written as DNA, the CDR3 is TGTGCCAGCAGGAACACAGGGGCGGCTAATGAAAAACTGTTTTTT. This translates into CASRNTGAANEKLFF.

This clone has a handful of counts. The gene calls are TRBV19 and TRBJ1-2; 7 nucleotides agree with TRBD1. V shed 5 bases and J 9 bases; nucleotides not matched to a gene: 6. The length of the CDR3 is 12 residues. Per the germline V gene, CDR1 is LNHDA and CDR2 is SQIVND (reference sequence). The CDR3 DNA reads TGTGCCAGTAGTCCCCGGGACAGCCGCTACACCTTC. Its translation: CASSPRDSRYTF.

This chain links TRBV2 with TRBJ2-7; 8 positions match TRBD2. The V gene end was trimmed by 6 bases and the J gene end by 0 bases; junction bases not matched to a gene: 10. Germline CDR1 is SNHLY and CDR2 is FYNNEI. The CDR3 extends over 16 amino acids. The CDR3: CASSPNLAGSSYEQYF. In DNA form, the CDR3 reads TGTGCCAGCAGCCCGAACTTAGCGGGGTCCTCCTACGAGCAGTACTTC.

This chain connects TRBV2 to TRBJ2-3; TRBD2 is a possible D gene (6 bases). V was shortened by 6 bases and J by 2 bases, with 15 bases between the two germline ends. Germline lookup yields CDR1 SNHLY and CDR2 FYNNEI. The CDR3 consists of 15 residues. The DNA of the CDR3 is TGTGCCAGCAGAAACCTGGGACTCCCCACAGATACGCAGTATTTT. Translation: CASRNLGLPTDTQYF.

The chain is built from TRBV7-9 and TRBJ2-2, with 9 bases fitting TRBD1. The length of the CDR3 is 14 residues. The V and J ends lost 4 bases and 4 bases, in that order; junction bases with no gene match: 1. Germline V gene sequence: CDR1 SEHNR, CDR2 FQNEAQ (reference sequence). The DNA for the CDR3 is TGTGCCAGCAGCTGGGACAGGGCCACCGGGGAGCTGTTTTTT. Translated: CASSWDRATGELFF.

The V gene is TRBV6-4, the J gene TRBJ2-3, with a weak D call TRBD1 (5 bases). The CDR3 consists of 13 residues. Germline lookup yields CDR1 MRHNA and CDR2 SNTAGT. Trimming cost V 7 bases and J 2 bases, with 10 bases left between them. The CDR3 region is CASKGHFTDTQYF. In nucleotides, the CDR3 is TGTGCCAGCAAGGGGCACTTCACAGATACGCAGTATTTT.

The V and J genes are TRBV6-1 and TRBJ2-7; TRBD1 aligns across 7 bases. CDR1 is MNHNS and CDR2 is SASEGT in the germline V gene. V lost 1 base and J lost 6; bases outside the gene matches: 3. This CDR3 has 13 residues. CDR3: CASSEVQGLEQYV. The CDR3 bases are TGTGCCAGCAGTGAAGTACAGGGGCTCGAGCAGTACGTC.

The chain carries TRBV10-2 and TRBJ1-5; a possible D gene is TRBD1 (6 bases). Trimming took 4 bases from V and 3 from J, leaving 16 bases between them. In germline, CDR1 is WSHSY, CDR2 SAAADI. The CDR3 extends over 16 amino acids. CDR3: CASSVGGPPFNQPQHF. The CDR3 DNA follows: TGCGCCAGCAGTGTCGGGGGGCCGCCCTTCAATCAGCCCCAGCATTTT.

The chain is built from TRBV28 and TRBJ2-4; TRBD2 matches 7 bases. This CDR3 region has 17 residues. Germline assignment: CDR1 MDHEN and CDR2 SYDVKM. Germline trimming cut 6 bases from V and 1 base from J; bases unmatched to any gene: 12. The DNA of the CDR3 is TGTGCCAGCAGCCTGGGCCTGGGGGGGGTGGCCAAAAACATTCAGTACTTC. The encoded protein is CASSLGLGGVAKNIQYF.

This clone was observed a few times. In DNA form, the CDR3 reads TGTGCCAGCAGCACCGGGACAGGTATTATGAGCTCCTATAATTCACCCCTCCACTTT. It is translated as CASSTGTGIMSSYNSPLHF. The chain has TRBV3-1 (or the pseudogene TRBV3-2) and TRBJ1-6, with 8 bases that match TRBD1. Losses at the gene ends were 5 bases for V and 0 bases for J; bases not matched to a gene: 12. Germline V gene data show CDR1 as LGHDT and CDR2 as YNNKEL (reference sequence). The CDR3 sequence is 19 residues long.

This clone was recorded only once. The rearrangement uses TRBV9 and TRBJ2-2; 8 bases align to TRBD2. Germline loops: CDR1 SGDLS, CDR2 YYNGEE. This CDR3 contains 16 residues. J gave up 0 bases and V 4 bases, and 5 bases lay outside the gene matches. CDR3 bases: TGTGCCAGCAGCTCCATAGCGGGAACGAACACCGGGGAGCTGTTTTTT. Its translation is CASSSIAGTNTGELFF.

The J gene is TRBJ1-1, the V gene TRBV6-2 or TRBV6-3; 7 bases match TRBD1. Germline values: CDR1 MNHEY, CDR2 SVGEGT. Losses at the gene ends were 5 bases for V and 5 bases for J; bases not matched to a gene: 5. This CDR3 contains 13 residues. The CDR3 spells CASSLTGRTEAFF. The CDR3, as DNA: TGTGCCAGCAGTCTGACAGGGAGGACTGAAGCTTTCTTT.

The chain recombines TRBV7-2 with TRBJ1-6; the D gene is possibly TRBD1 (5 bases). The V gene's germline CDR1 is SGHTA and CDR2 FQGNSA. With 4 bases removed from V and 1 base from J, the gap between germline ends came to 11 bases. This CDR3 contains 16 residues. The CDR3 DNA reads TGTGCCAGCAGCTCAACCGGGGGGTCCTATAATTCACCCCTCCACTTT. It translates to CASSSTGGSYNSPLHF.

On this clone: A read error may account for a junction end that differs from germline. The chain carries TRBV7-7 and TRBJ1-1, with D unclear. The CDR3 contains 13 residues. The germline gives CDR1 SSHAT, CDR2 FNYEAQ (reference sequence). CDR3 in amino acids: CASSLSSTSEAFF. The CDR3 DNA is TGTGCTAGCAGCTTAAGTTCAACTAGTGAAGCTTTCTTT.

This clone was found once. The J gene is TRBJ1-6, the V gene TRBV27; D gene unclear. V lost 3 bases and J 8 bases, leaving 17 bases between the germline ends. CDR3 length: 16 residues. Germline CDR1 MNHEY, CDR2 SMNVEV (reference sequence). The CDR3 protein is CASSFGWAKVYSPLHF. CDR3 coding DNA: TGTGCCAGCAGTTTTGGTTGGGCTAAGGTCTATTCACCCCTCCACTTT.

The chain recombines TRBV29-1 with TRBJ1-2; 10 bases match TRBD1. J was trimmed by 8 bases and V by 5 bases; bases with no gene match: 20. This CDR3 region has 17 residues. The germline gives CDR1 SQVTM, CDR2 ANQGSEA. This chain's CDR3 is CSVSLTGGGDYRGGYTF. As DNA, the CDR3 is TGCAGCGTTTCCCTGACAGGGGGCGGTGATTACCGAGGAGGCTACACCTTC. Based on the CDR3 plus reference TRBV29-1 and TRBJ1-2, the full variable domain is SAVISQKPSRDICQRGTSLTIQCQVDSQVTMMFWYRQQPGQSLTLIATANQGSEATYESGFVIDKFPISRPNLTFSTLTVSNMSPEDSSIYLCSVSLTGGGDYRGGYTFGSGTRLTVV.

CDR3 sequence: CASSYWDRAFYTF. For the CDR3, the DNA is TGTGCCAGCAGTTACTGGGACAGGGCATTCTACACCTTC. The chain is built from TRBV6-5 and TRBJ1-2; 9 nucleotides line up with TRBD1. The CDR3 has 13 amino acids. V lost 1 base and J lost 10; bases outside the gene matches: 4. Germline V CDR1 and CDR2: MNHEY, SVGAGI.